The source of this T cell receptor beta chain is a study of Ad26.COV2.S vaccination and SARS-CoV-2 variants. Study at large: Donor got 5x10^10 or 1x10^11 viral particles of Ad26.COV2.S.

The CDR3 consists of 13 residues. V lost 3 bases and J lost 5, with 8 bases in between. CDR1 is SNHLY and CDR2 is FYNNEI in the germline V gene. TCRdb's table, derived via immunoSEQ multiplex PCR, lists solely in-frame clones and lacks some. The repertoire consists of 380,000 or so clones, with 83% occurring once and the leading ten covering 7% to 9.5%. Indicated treatment: 15 to 20 received Ad26.COV2.S at low or high dose, single or two shots; several received placebo; per-sample allocation not given. Following the first vaccine or placebo injection, samples were taken on day 63. The rearrangement links TRBV2 to TRBJ1-3, with a tentative D call TRBD1 (5 bases). The TCR comes from a person between 18 and 65 years old who received the Ad26.COV2.S COVID-19 vaccine or a placebo. The material sequenced was peripheral blood, taken in a trial of Ad26.COV2.S vaccine versus placebo. The CDR3 reads CASSERGRNTIYF. CDR3 nucleotide sequence: TGTGCCAGCAGTGAGAGGGGACGAAACACCATATATTTT.